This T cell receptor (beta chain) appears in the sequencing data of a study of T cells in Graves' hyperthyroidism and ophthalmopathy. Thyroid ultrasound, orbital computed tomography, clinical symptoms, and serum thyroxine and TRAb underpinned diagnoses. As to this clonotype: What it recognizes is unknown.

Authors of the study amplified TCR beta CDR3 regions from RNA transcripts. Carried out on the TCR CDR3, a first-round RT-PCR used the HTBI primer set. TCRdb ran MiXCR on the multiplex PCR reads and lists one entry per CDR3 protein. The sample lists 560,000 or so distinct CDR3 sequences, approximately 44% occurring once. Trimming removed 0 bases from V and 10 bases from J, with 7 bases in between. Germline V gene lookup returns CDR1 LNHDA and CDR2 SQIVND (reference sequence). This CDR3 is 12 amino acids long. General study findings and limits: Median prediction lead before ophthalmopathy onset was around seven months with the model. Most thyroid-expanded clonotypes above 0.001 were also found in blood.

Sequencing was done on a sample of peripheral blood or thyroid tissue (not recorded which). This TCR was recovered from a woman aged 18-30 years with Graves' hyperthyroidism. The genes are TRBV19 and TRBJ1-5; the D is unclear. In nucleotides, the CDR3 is TGTGCCAGTAGTATAGAGGTAGGACCCCAGCATTTT. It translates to CASSIEVGPQHF.